The rows below give T cell receptor beta chains drawn from one sample of a study of identical twins. Via MiXCR, TCRdb re-called the 5' RACE reads, giving one row per CDR3 protein. The sample yields around 370,000 distinct CDR3 sequences, 9% to 10% seen once. Sequencing was carried out using naive T cells sorted from blood. The receptors were gathered from a woman aged 45-65 years in good health. Each CDR3 is given with its conserved first and last residue. Each record gives: J gene, D gene, clone size, V gene, CDR3 protein, CDR3 DNA. The D gene is left open where the match is weak. For some rows the clone size is stated as once, few or many, or as a class when expanded; others skip it.

j_gene: TRBJ2-1
d_gene: TRBD2
abundance: few
v_gene: TRBV6-6
CDR3aa: CASRPTGTSGFNEQFF
CDR3nt: TGTGCCAGCAGACCAACCGGGACTAGCGGGTTCAATGAGCAGTTCTTC

j_gene: TRBJ1-1
d_gene: TRBD1
abundance: .
v_gene: TRBV27
CDR3aa: CASSPTGTGVWTEAFF
CDR3nt: TGTGCCAGCAGTCCTACCGGGACAGGGGTATGGACTGAAGCTTTCTTT

j_gene: TRBJ2-6
d_gene: .
abundance: .
v_gene: TRBV24-1
CDR3aa: CATSDERAGANVLTF
CDR3nt: TGTGCCACCAGTGACGAAAGGGCCGGGGCCAACGTCCTGACTTTC

j_gene: TRBJ2-2
d_gene: .
abundance: few
v_gene: TRBV19
CDR3aa: CASSIRTNTGELFF
CDR3nt: TGTGCCAGTAGTATTCGGACGAACACCGGGGAGCTGTTTTTT

j_gene: TRBJ2-1
d_gene: .
abundance: .
v_gene: TRBV13
CDR3aa: CASSPILYMNEQFF
CDR3nt: TGTGCCAGCAGCCCTATACTCTATATGAATGAGCAGTTCTTC

j_gene: TRBJ2-2
d_gene: TRBD2
abundance: few
v_gene: TRBV11-2
CDR3aa: CASSLALSGRYNTGELFF
CDR3nt: TGTGCCAGCAGCTTAGCTCTTAGCGGGAGATATAACACCGGGGAGCTGTTTTTT

j_gene: TRBJ2-1
d_gene: TRBD2
abundance: many
v_gene: TRBV29-1
CDR3aa: CSVLGGLAGQTYNEQFF
CDR3nt: TGCAGCGTTCTAGGAGGACTAGCGGGCCAAACCTACAATGAGCAGTTCTTC

j_gene: TRBJ2-7
d_gene: .
abundance: .
v_gene: TRBV27
CDR3aa: CASSDSLGVPYEQYF
CDR3nt: TGTGCCAGCAGCGACTCCTTAGGGGTCCCCTACGAGCAGTACTTC

j_gene: TRBJ2-1
d_gene: TRBD1
abundance: few
v_gene: TRBV7-9
CDR3aa: CASSPGTGDIYNEQFF
CDR3nt: TGTGCCAGCAGCCCAGGGACAGGGGATATCTACAATGAGCAGTTCTTC

j_gene: TRBJ1-1
d_gene: .
abundance: .
v_gene: TRBV2
CDR3aa: CASSEEQNTEAFF
CDR3nt: TGTGCCAGCAGTGAAGAACAGAACACTGAAGCTTTCTTT

j_gene: TRBJ2-4
d_gene: .
abundance: many
v_gene: TRBV14
CDR3aa: CASSQGDFFQYF
CDR3nt: TGTGCCAGCAGCCAAGGTGACTTTTTTCAGTACTTC

j_gene: TRBJ2-1
d_gene: TRBD2
abundance: .
v_gene: TRBV11-2
CDR3aa: CASSWTSGSSYNEQFF
CDR3nt: TGTGCCAGCAGCTGGACTAGCGGGAGTTCCTACAATGAGCAGTTCTTC

j_gene: TRBJ2-1
d_gene: .
abundance: few
v_gene: TRBV18
CDR3aa: CASSPPRAGGIGRIINEQFF
CDR3nt: TGTGCCAGCTCACCACCTCGGGCAGGGGGGATCGGGAGAATAATTAATGAGCAGTTCTTC

j_gene: TRBJ1-3
d_gene: .
abundance: few
v_gene: TRBV2
CDR3aa: CASSEGPGKGNTIYF
CDR3nt: TGTGCCAGCAGTGAAGGGCCGGGTAAAGGAAACACCATATATTTT

j_gene: TRBJ2-7
d_gene: .
abundance: many
v_gene: TRBV18
CDR3aa: CASSPTSSYEQYF
CDR3nt: TGTGCCAGCTCACCGACAAGCTCCTACGAGCAGTACTTC

j_gene: TRBJ1-5
d_gene: .
abundance: many
v_gene: TRBV6-5
CDR3aa: CASSYGGPNQPQHF
CDR3nt: TGTGCCAGCAGTTACGGGGGCCCCAATCAGCCCCAGCATTTT

j_gene: TRBJ2-5
d_gene: .
abundance: many
v_gene: TRBV5-1
CDR3aa: CASSKTGETQYF
CDR3nt: TGCGCCAGCAGCAAGACGGGAGAGACCCAGTACTTC

j_gene: TRBJ2-7
d_gene: .
abundance: .
v_gene: TRBV7-8
CDR3aa: CASSLSAGLPLEQYF
CDR3nt: TGTGCCAGCAGCTTAAGCGCGGGTCTCCCTCTCGAGCAGTACTTC

j_gene: TRBJ2-7
d_gene: .
abundance: .
v_gene: TRBV20-1
CDR3aa: CSARDKLTAYEQYF
CDR3nt: TGCAGTGCTAGAGATAAACTGACGGCCTACGAGCAGTACTTC

j_gene: TRBJ2-7
d_gene: .
abundance: many
v_gene: TRBV29-1
CDR3aa: CSLSLWQLSSYEQYF
CDR3nt: TGCAGCCTCTCCCTGTGGCAGTTGAGCTCCTACGAGCAGTACTTC

j_gene: TRBJ2-1
d_gene: TRBD2
abundance: few
v_gene: TRBV5-1
CDR3aa: CASSLGSGSGDEQFF
CDR3nt: TGCGCCAGCAGCTTGGGTAGCGGGAGTGGCGATGAGCAGTTCTTC

j_gene: TRBJ2-2
d_gene: .
abundance: many
v_gene: TRBV28
CDR3aa: CASSPVGVTGELFF
CDR3nt: TGTGCCAGCAGTCCCGTTGGGGTGACAGGGGAGCTGTTTTTT

j_gene: TRBJ2-4
d_gene: TRBD2
abundance: few
v_gene: TRBV12-3/TRBV12-4
CDR3aa: CASRGTSKAKNIQYF
CDR3nt: TGTGCCAGCAGGGGGACTAGCAAAGCCAAAAACATTCAGTACTTC

j_gene: TRBJ1-4
d_gene: TRBD1
abundance: .
v_gene: TRBV4-1
CDR3aa: CASSSYRGDEKLFF
CDR3nt: TGCGCCAGCAGCTCATACAGGGGAGATGAAAAACTGTTTTTT

j_gene: TRBJ1-1
d_gene: .
abundance: few
v_gene: TRBV5-6
CDR3aa: CASSLTGRYTEAFF
CDR3nt: TGTGCCAGCAGCTTGACAGGCAGGTACACTGAAGCTTTCTTT

j_gene: TRBJ1-2
d_gene: .
abundance: .
v_gene: TRBV14
CDR3aa: CASSQVGVSYGYTF
CDR3nt: TGTGCCAGCAGCCAAGTGGGAGTTAGCTATGGCTACACCTTC

j_gene: TRBJ2-2
d_gene: .
abundance: many
v_gene: TRBV30
CDR3aa: CAWSVRGELFF
CDR3nt: TGTGCCTGGAGTGTACGTGGGGAGCTGTTTTTT

j_gene: TRBJ2-2
d_gene: .
abundance: many
v_gene: TRBV5-1
CDR3aa: CASSSRTGELFF
CDR3nt: TGTGCCAGCAGTTCAAGAACCGGGGAGCTGTTTTTT

j_gene: TRBJ2-3
d_gene: .
abundance: few
v_gene: TRBV24-1
CDR3aa: CATSHRRGADTQYF
CDR3nt: TGTGCCACCAGTCACCGGAGGGGGGCAGATACGCAGTATTTT

j_gene: TRBJ1-6
d_gene: .
abundance: many
v_gene: TRBV25-1
CDR3aa: CASTQGNRSPLHF
CDR3nt: TGTGCCAGCACTCAGGGTAACCGGTCACCCCTCCACTTT

j_gene: TRBJ1-6
d_gene: .
abundance: many
v_gene: TRBV12-3/TRBV12-4
CDR3aa: CAIGGSSYNSPLHF
CDR3nt: TGTGCCATCGGAGGGAGCTCCTATAATTCACCCCTCCACTTT

j_gene: TRBJ1-1
d_gene: .
abundance: .
v_gene: TRBV25-1
CDR3aa: CASRGWGEPNTEAFF
CDR3nt: TGTGCCAGCAGGGGTTGGGGGGAGCCGAACACTGAAGCTTTCTTT

j_gene: TRBJ2-1
d_gene: TRBD2
abundance: many
v_gene: TRBV6-2/TRBV6-3
CDR3aa: CASSYSKGLAGYNEQFF
CDR3nt: TGTGCCAGCAGTTACTCGAAGGGGCTAGCGGGTTACAATGAGCAGTTCTTC

j_gene: TRBJ1-4
d_gene: TRBD1
abundance: many
v_gene: TRBV12-3/TRBV12-4
CDR3aa: CASTGTGTRKLFF
CDR3nt: TGTGCCAGCACCGGGACAGGGACGCGAAAACTGTTTTTT

j_gene: TRBJ2-1
d_gene: TRBD2
abundance: many
v_gene: TRBV10-3
CDR3aa: CAITGKGGNEQFF
CDR3nt: TGTGCCATCACCGGAAAGGGAGGGAATGAGCAGTTCTTC

j_gene: TRBJ2-7
d_gene: TRBD2
abundance: .
v_gene: TRBV5-1
CDR3aa: CASSLNSGRTGNEQYF
CDR3nt: TGCGCCAGCAGCTTGAATAGCGGGAGGACCGGAAACGAGCAGTACTTC

j_gene: TRBJ2-3
d_gene: .
abundance: .
v_gene: TRBV24-1
CDR3aa: CATRLSSTDTQYF
CDR3nt: TGTGCCACCCGACTCTCTAGCACTGATACGCAGTATTTT

j_gene: TRBJ2-7
d_gene: .
abundance: few
v_gene: TRBV20-1
CDR3aa: CSAGSPGAYEQYF
CDR3nt: TGCAGTGCTGGATCCCCTGGAGCCTACGAGCAGTACTTC

j_gene: TRBJ2-5
d_gene: .
abundance: .
v_gene: TRBV18
CDR3aa: CASSPPAETQYF
CDR3nt: TGTGCCAGCTCACCCCCAGCGGAGACCCAGTACTTC

j_gene: TRBJ2-3
d_gene: .
abundance: few
v_gene: TRBV24-1
CDR3aa: CATSDRHRDSTDTQYF
CDR3nt: TGTGCCACCAGTGATCGCCACCGGGACAGCACAGATACGCAGTATTTT

j_gene: TRBJ2-5
d_gene: .
abundance: many
v_gene: TRBV21-1
CDR3aa: CASSKLNSGSRETQYF
CDR3nt: TGTGCCAGCAGCAAATTGAATAGCGGGAGCAGGGAGACCCAGTACTTC

j_gene: TRBJ2-7
d_gene: TRBD1
abundance: .
v_gene: TRBV7-3
CDR3aa: CASSSSDGTGDYEQYF
CDR3nt: TGTGCCAGCAGCTCGAGCGATGGGACAGGAGACTACGAGCAGTACTTC

j_gene: TRBJ2-1
d_gene: .
abundance: many
v_gene: TRBV27
CDR3aa: CASSLAGPYNEQFF
CDR3nt: TGTGCCAGCAGTTTAGCGGGACCCTACAATGAGCAGTTCTTC

j_gene: TRBJ2-6
d_gene: .
abundance: .
v_gene: TRBV12-3/TRBV12-4
CDR3aa: CASSFGTGANVLTF
CDR3nt: TGTGCCAGCAGTTTTGGGACTGGGGCCAACGTCCTGACTTTC